Below, 2 T cell receptor beta chains from the same sample are listed, as sequenced in a study of identical twins. Each CDR3 protein gets one entry after TCRdb re-called the 5' RACE reads with MiXCR. The data show 500,000 or so distinct CDR3 sequences, 20% to 25% seen once. These data were also reused for a study on T cells expressing NK-cell markers.

The sequenced material came from CD4+ T cells sorted from blood. These receptors all stem from a woman aged 18-29 years in good health.

This clonotype was detected a few times. The genes are TRBV3-1 and TRBJ1-1, with D maybe TRBD1 (5 bases). CDR1 and CDR2 from the germline V gene are LGHDT and YNNKEL (reference sequence). This CDR3 has 14 amino acids. V lost 3 bases and J 0 bases, leaving 8 bases between the germline ends. The DNA for the CDR3 is TGTGCCAGCAGCCAGGGGGGACTGAACACTGAAGCTTTCTTT. It codes for CASSQGGLNTEAFF.

This clonotype turned up a few times. This chain connects TRBV20-1 to TRBJ2-5; 11 nucleotides align to TRBD2. The CDR3 length is 15 residues. Looked up from germline, CDR1 is DFQATT and CDR2 is SNEGSKA (reference sequence). J was trimmed by 0 bases and V by 6 bases; bases with no gene match: 6. CDR3 region: CSASGTSGNQETQYF. As DNA, the CDR3 is TGCAGTGCCTCCGGGACTAGCGGAAACCAAGAGACCCAGTACTTC.